The clone carrying this T cell receptor beta chain was counted a single time. Antigen specificity is unknown. This entry is derived from a study of Siglec-9 on CD8 T cells in melanoma. Regarding the study as a whole: An effector memory CD8+ T-cell subset seemingly accumulating in melanoma was reportedly marked and regulated by Siglec-9.

The table came from immunoSEQ multiplex PCR; TCRdb's copy has only in-frame clones and leaves some out. The data show some 37,000 clones, 84% seen once. J lost 4 bases, V lost 0 bases, and 1 base had no gene match. Germline V gene lookup returns CDR1 MNHEY and CDR2 SVGAGI. The CDR3 length is 15 residues. The receptor comes from a human donor in good health. Sequences were obtained from Siglec-9- CD8+ T cells sorted from blood. The chain joins TRBV6-5 to TRBJ2-2; 8 bases are a match to TRBD1. This chain's CDR3 is CASSYSTGATGELFF. In DNA form, the CDR3 reads TGTGCCAGCAGTTACTCGACAGGGGCCACCGGGGAGCTGTTTTTT.